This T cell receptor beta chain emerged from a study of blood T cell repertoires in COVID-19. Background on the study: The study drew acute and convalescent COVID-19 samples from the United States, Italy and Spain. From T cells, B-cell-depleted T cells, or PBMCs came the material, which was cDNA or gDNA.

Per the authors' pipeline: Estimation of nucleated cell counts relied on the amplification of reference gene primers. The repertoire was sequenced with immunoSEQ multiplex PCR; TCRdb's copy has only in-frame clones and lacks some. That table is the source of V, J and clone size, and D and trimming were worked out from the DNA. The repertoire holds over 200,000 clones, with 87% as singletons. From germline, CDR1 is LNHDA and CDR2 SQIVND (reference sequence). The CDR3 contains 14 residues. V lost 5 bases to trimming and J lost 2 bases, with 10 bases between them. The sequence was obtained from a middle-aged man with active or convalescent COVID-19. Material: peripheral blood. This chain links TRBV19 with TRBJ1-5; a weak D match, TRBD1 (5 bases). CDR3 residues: CASSAGVGNQPQHF. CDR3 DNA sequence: TGTGCCAGTAGTGCGGGGGTCGGCAATCAGCCCCAGCATTTT.